The 28 T cell receptor beta chains in this list originate from one sample, sequenced in a study of identical twins. One entry per CDR3 protein results from TCRdb running MiXCR on the 5' RACE reads. The repertoire consists of 300,000 to 350,000 distinct CDR3 sequences, with 10% to 15% occurring once and the leading ten covering more than 6%. The same data also went into a second study, on yellow fever vaccine responses in identical twins.

Sequenced sample: CD8+ T cells sorted from blood. Receptors were obtained from a woman aged 18-29 years in good health.

This clonotype was recorded at least ten times. The chain is built from TRBV12-3 or TRBV12-4 and TRBJ2-2, with 8 bases aligning to TRBD1. V shed 3 bases and J 8 bases; nucleotides not matched to a gene: 5. The CDR3 runs 14 residues. The CDR3 sequence is CASSLGTGSGELFF. Here the CDR3 DNA reads TGTGCCAGCAGTTTGGGGACAGGCTCTGGGGAGCTGTTTTTT.

Many counts were recorded for this clonotype. V gene TRBV12-3 or TRBV12-4 combines with J gene TRBJ1-1; possible D gene TRBD1, 5 bases. V shed 8 bases and J shed 6 bases, with 13 bases lying between them. This CDR3 has 12 residues. The CDR3 DNA reads as TGTGCCAGCCGCCCGGGGGGGGCTGAAGCTTTCTTT. Protein sequence: CASRPGGAEAFF.

This clonotype was recorded at least ten times. The chain links TRBV4-2 to TRBJ2-3; 10 bases match TRBD2. Germline-derived CDR1 and CDR2 are LGHNA and YNFKEQ. This CDR3 contains 16 residues. Losses at the gene ends were 0 bases for V and 4 bases for J; bases not matched to a gene: 4. This CDR3 is CASSQDASGGADTQYF. The CDR3 DNA reads TGTGCCAGCAGCCAAGATGCCAGCGGGGGGGCAGATACGCAGTATTTT.

This clonotype was detected many times. The rearrangement uses TRBV7-8 and TRBJ1-3, with unresolved D. The V and J ends lost 5 bases and 8 bases respectively, with 13 bases between them. Germline V gene sequence: CDR1 SGHVS, CDR2 FQNEAQ. The CDR3 length is 13 residues. CDR3 nucleotide sequence: TGTGCCAGCAGCCCTGGCCCTGGGGACACCATATATTTT. It codes for CASSPGPGDTIYF.

This rearrangement joins TRBV3-1 to TRBJ2-1, with 7 positions matching TRBD2. The CDR3 runs to 16 residues. CDR1 is LGHDT, CDR2 YNNKEL, per germline (reference sequence). V dropped 5 bases and J dropped 6; count of bases not matched to a gene: 13. The CDR3 DNA is TGTGCCAGCAGCGGGACCGTTGGGCGGGGGAGCAATGAGCAGTTCTTC. This gives the protein CASSGTVGRGSNEQFF.

About this clonotype: Germline is not matched at one junction end, which may reflect a read error. V is TRBV11-2 and J is TRBJ2-1, with D tentatively TRBD1 (6 bases). This CDR3 comprises 11 residues. Germline V CDR1 and CDR2: SGHAT, FQNNGV. The CDR3 sequence: CASSSRGRILF. In DNA form, the CDR3 reads TGTGCCAGCAGCTCCAGGGGCCGCATACTCTTC.

In its sample, this clonotype was seen a few times. CDR3 region: CASRPGGRSYNEQFF. The CDR3 coding sequence is TGCGCCAGCAGGCCGGGGGGCCGCTCCTACAATGAGCAGTTCTTC. The chain has TRBV10-2 and TRBJ2-1; D possibly corresponds to TRBD2 (7 bases). Germline V CDR1 and CDR2: WSHSY, SAAADI. V was trimmed by 6 bases and J by 0 bases, leaving 12 bases between them. The CDR3 loop spans 15 amino acids.

This clonotype was recorded a few times. The rearrangement uses TRBV4-1 and TRBJ2-7, with a tentative D call TRBD1 (5 bases). CDR1 and CDR2 from the germline V gene are MGHRA and YSYEKL. The CDR3 consists of 15 residues. V was shortened by 1 base and J by 9 bases, with 19 bases between the two germline ends. The CDR3 here is CASSQGTRAGLVQYF. The CDR3 DNA is TGCGCCAGCAGCCAAGGAACCAGGGCAGGGTTGGTGCAGTACTTC.

The V call is TRBV2, the J call TRBJ2-1, with a possible D match to TRBD1 (6 bases). The germline V and J ends were trimmed by 4 bases and 10 bases, with 11 bases remaining between them. The CDR3 runs 12 residues. Germline V gene sequence: CDR1 SNHLY, CDR2 FYNNEI. CDR3 nucleotides: TGTGCCAGCAGTGGTTACAGGGAAGAGCAGTTCTTC. The encoded protein is CASSGYREEQFF.

V gene TRBV27 combines with J gene TRBJ1-2; no reliable D call. The CDR3 is made up of 14 amino acids. The V and J ends lost 5 bases and 5 bases respectively, with 15 bases between them. Germline CDR1 MNHEY, CDR2 SMNVEV (reference sequence). In DNA form, the CDR3 reads TGTGCCAGCAGTAATATGGACGGATTATATGGCTACACCTTC. Translating gives CASSNMDGLYGYTF.

This clonotype was detected only a few times. The V call is TRBV27, the J call TRBJ2-3, with 7 bases that match TRBD2. Germline V gene sequence: CDR1 MNHEY, CDR2 SMNVEV (reference sequence). The CDR3 sequence is 13 residues long. The V and J ends lost 3 bases and 6 bases, in that order; junction bases with no gene match: 3. CDR3 bases: TGTGCCAGCAGTTTCATCGGGGGGGATACGCAGTATTTT. The encoded protein is CASSFIGGDTQYF.

The chain combines TRBV20-1 with TRBJ2-7; 9 nucleotides agree with TRBD1. The germline CDR1 and CDR2 sequences are DFQATT and SNEGSKA (reference sequence). V lost 0 bases to trimming and J lost 5 bases; unmatched junction nucleotides: 5. The CDR3 has 14 amino acids. The CDR3 sequence: CSARDYRTGDEQYV. CDR3 sequence (DNA): TGCAGTGCTAGAGATTACAGGACAGGGGACGAGCAGTACGTC.

This clonotype turned up a few times. The J gene is TRBJ1-1, the V gene TRBV7-9, with D hard to call. Trimming took off 8 bases at V and 1 base at J, with 2 bases between the two ends. Germline V gene lookup returns CDR1 SEHNR and CDR2 FQNEAQ (reference sequence). The CDR3 length is 10 residues. The CDR3 loop is CASANTEAFF. The CDR3 DNA sequence: TGTGCCAGCGCGAACACTGAAGCTTTCTTT.

The CDR3, as DNA: TGTGCCAGCAGCCACCTAGCGGGGGGGCCTAATGAGCAGTTCTTC. It translates to CASSHLAGGPNEQFF. The gene calls are TRBV4-2 and TRBJ2-1; 12 nucleotides line up with TRBD2. In germline, CDR1 is LGHNA, CDR2 YNFKEQ. The CDR3 runs to 15 residues. V shed 3 bases and J 7 bases; nucleotides not matched to a gene: 4.

This clonotype appeared many times. V usage is TRBV12-3 or TRBV12-4 and J usage is TRBJ2-5; 15 bases agree with TRBD2. The trim removed 5 bases at V and 5 bases at J, leaving 6 bases unmatched. The CDR3 is made up of 16 amino acids. The DNA of the CDR3 is TGTGCCAGCAGTGAAGGACTAGCGGGAGGGCCGGAGACCCAGTACTTC. Translating it yields CASSEGLAGGPETQYF.

This chain joins TRBV19 and TRBJ2-7; 8 nucleotides match TRBD1. Germline V gene data show CDR1 as LNHDA and CDR2 as SQIVND (reference sequence). The CDR3 spans 11 residues. V lost 11 bases, J lost 4 bases, and 4 bases stayed unmatched. CDR3 bases: TGTGCCGCAGGGGGCCCTTACGAGCAGTACTTC. Its protein is CAAGGPYEQYF.

A remark on this clonotype: Its ends do not fully match the called genes, so a read error is possible. Here the CDR3 DNA reads TGTGCCAGCAGCTTAGGGACAGGAGTCCCCACCGGGGAGCTGTTTTTT. This translates into CASSLGTGVPTGELFF. The chain is built from TRBV12-3 or TRBV12-4 and TRBJ2-2, with 8 positions matching TRBD1. This CDR3 contains 16 residues.

CDR3 loop: CASSLPPDTFTGELFF. CDR3 nucleotide sequence: TGTGCCAGCAGCTTACCCCCCGACACATTCACCGGGGAGCTGTTTTTT. The chain carries TRBV7-8 and TRBJ2-2, with D uncertain. Germline loops: CDR1 SGHVS, CDR2 FQNEAQ. This CDR3 has 16 amino acids. Trimming stripped 2 bases from V and 4 bases from J, with 14 bases between.

This clonotype was counted a few times. The CDR3 region is CASSSADRGNVYGYTF. In DNA, the CDR3 is TGTGCCAGCAGCTCCGCCGACAGGGGGAATGTCTATGGCTACACCTTC. The chain is built from TRBV11-3 and TRBJ1-2, with 9 bases aligning to TRBD1. CDR1 and CDR2 (germline): SGHNT, YENEEA. V dropped 4 bases and J dropped 4; count of bases not matched to a gene: 10. CDR3 length equals 16 residues.

In its sample, this clonotype was seen a few times. V gene TRBV5-1 combines with J gene TRBJ2-5; D is uncertain. The CDR3 covers 14 residues. Germline V gene lookup returns CDR1 SGHRS and CDR2 YFSETQ. Trimming removed 1 base at V and 5 bases at J, with 12 bases between. DNA of the CDR3: TGCGCCAGCAGCTTGTACGGCGATTGGGAGACCCAGTACTTC. Translating it yields CASSLYGDWETQYF.

The rearrangement uses TRBV20-1 and TRBJ2-3; 10 positions match TRBD2. This CDR3 is 14 amino acids long. Germline V lookup: CDR1 DFQATT, CDR2 SNEGSKA (reference sequence). J was trimmed by 6 bases and V by 5 bases; bases with no gene match: 8. CDR3 nucleotides: TGCAGTGCTCCCCTAGCGGGGGCGGGGGATACGCAGTATTTT. It yields the protein CSAPLAGAGDTQYF.

A few counts support this clonotype. The chain is built from TRBV7-8 and TRBJ2-2, with 10 nucleotides matching TRBD2. The CDR3 length is 19 residues. From germline, CDR1 is SGHVS and CDR2 FQNEAQ. The junction had 18 bases not matched to a gene; V was cut back by 7 bases and J by 4 bases. The CDR3 here is CASNDNRASGRSVTGELFF. The CDR3, as DNA: TGTGCCAGCAACGATAATCGGGCTAGCGGGAGATCGGTCACCGGGGAGCTGTTTTTT.

In this sample, this clonotype turned up a few times. The chain uses TRBV3-1 and TRBJ2-2; a possible D gene is TRBD2 (6 bases). Trimming cost V 0 bases and J 3 bases, with 14 bases left between them. Germline CDR1 is LGHDT and CDR2 is YNNKEL (reference sequence). This CDR3 contains 17 residues. CDR3 amino acids: CASSQDTGVQDTGELFF. The DNA for the CDR3 is TGTGCCAGCAGCCAAGATACGGGGGTCCAGGACACCGGGGAGCTGTTTTTT.

The gene calls are TRBV12-3 or TRBV12-4 and TRBJ2-1; no definite D call. Trimming left V 3 bases short and J 8 bases short, with 11 bases between. This CDR3 comprises 13 residues. CDR3: CASSFRGQDEQFF. The CDR3 nucleotides are TGTGCCAGCAGTTTTCGCGGTCAGGATGAGCAGTTCTTC.

This clonotype was recorded a few times. CDR3 loop: CASSLSVETDTQYF. The CDR3, as DNA: TGTGCCAGCAGTTTATCGGTCGAGACAGATACGCAGTATTTT. J is TRBJ2-3 and V is TRBV27; D remains unclear. Germline loops: CDR1 MNHEY, CDR2 SMNVEV (reference sequence). V lost 0 bases, J lost 3 bases, and 7 bases lay in between. This CDR3 contains 14 residues.

The chain recombines TRBV7-8 with TRBJ2-7; D unclear. The CDR3 has 13 residues. V was shortened by 2 bases and J by 3 bases, with 8 bases between the two germline ends. The germline V gene has CDR1 SGHVS and CDR2 FQNEAQ. Here the CDR3 DNA reads TGTGCCAGCAGCTTATTTCCAGGCTACGAGCAGTACTTC. Amino acid sequence: CASSLFPGYEQYF.

This clonotype has more than one count but fewer than ten. J is TRBJ2-7 and V is TRBV15, with 11 bases lining up with TRBD2. V shed 3 bases and J 5 bases; nucleotides not matched to a gene: 9. The CDR3 is 16 residues long. Germline-derived CDR1 and CDR2 are LNHNV and YYDKDF (reference sequence). Here the CDR3 DNA reads TGTGCCACCAGCAGGGGGACAACTAGCGGGAGCAACGAGCAGTACTTC. The encoded protein is CATSRGTTSGSNEQYF.

This chain uses TRBV27 with TRBJ2-5, with D uncertain. CDR3 size: 14 residues. Germline assignment: CDR1 MNHEY and CDR2 SMNVEV (reference sequence). The germline V and J ends were trimmed by 6 bases and 0 bases, with 11 bases remaining between them. CDR3 in DNA: TGTGCCAGCAGAAAAGTCGGGTACCAAGAGACCCAGTACTTC. Its translation is CASRKVGYQETQYF.